The present entry profiles one TCR beta chain with its context. This sample was included in a study of blood T cell repertoires in COVID-19. Overall study: Donors in the United States, Italy and Spain gave samples during acute or convalescent COVID-19. T cells, B-cell-depleted T cells, or PBMCs provided the cDNA or gDNA that served as material.

Original data processing: Reference gene primer amplification in the assay estimated nucleated cell counts. Assay used: immunoSEQ multiplex PCR; TCRdb lists only in-frame clones, some missing. V and J calls and clone size follow that table, whereas D and trimming were derived from the DNA. The table has approximately 260,000 clones, under 90% seen once. This receptor was identified in a human donor in a cohort sampled during active COVID-19. Sequencing was done on a sample of peripheral blood.

CDR3 sequence: CASSYGGNEQFF. The CDR3 DNA sequence: TGTGCCAGCTCCTACGGCGGGAATGAGCAGTTCTTC. The J gene is TRBJ2-1, the V gene TRBV12-3 or TRBV12-4; D possibly corresponds to TRBD2 (5 bases). The CDR3 has 12 amino acids. Trimming removed 8 bases from V and 7 bases from J, with 12 bases in between.